This T cell receptor beta chain was sequenced in a study of blood T cells in healthy people across ages. Study findings and constraints: Older age coincided with a roughly linear decline in TCR beta diversity per million T cells.

In regard to this clonotype: Its antigen is still unknown.

With a J-beta primer mix and a sample-barcoded 5' primer, a second PCR ran 7 to 11 cycles. TCRdb passed the 5' RACE reads through MiXCR, listing each CDR3 protein once. The table includes over 300,000 distinct CDR3 sequences, roughly half detected once. The CDR3 totals 15 residues. In germline, CDR1 is SGHNT, CDR2 YENEEA. V gave up 3 bases and J gave up 7 bases; unmatched junction bases: 5. The source of this sequence is a man aged 55 to 70 in good health. This rearrangement joins TRBV11-3 to TRBJ2-3, with TRBD2 matching 12 bases. Sample: blood. The CDR3 protein is CASSLGLAGWNTQYF. As DNA, the CDR3 is TGTGCCAGCAGCTTGGGACTAGCGGGCTGGAATACGCAGTATTTT.